The 21 T cell receptor beta chains listed next were all sequenced from one sample in a study of identifying expanded T cells in peripheral blood. Measured with immunoSEQ multiplex PCR; TCRdb has only the in-frame clones, and not every one. The data contain 75,000 to 95,000 clones, 70% to 90% of them singletons. Sequencing was performed on blood. The receptor set was obtained from a person between 18 and 75 years old in good health.

The chain joins TRBV2 to TRBJ1-5; 8 nucleotides line up with TRBD1. Germline V gives CDR1 SNHLY, CDR2 FYNNEI. V gave up 4 bases and J gave up 0 bases; unmatched junction bases: 8. The CDR3 is 17 residues long. CDR3 region: CASSVRQGRDSNQPQHF. CDR3 bases: TGTGCCAGCAGTGTCCGACAGGGGAGGGATAGCAATCAGCCCCAGCATTTT.

CDR3: CASRTGVNSPLHF. As DNA, the CDR3 is TGCGCCAGCCGGACAGGGGTTAATTCACCCCTCCACTTT. The chain combines TRBV5-1 with TRBJ1-6; 9 bases match TRBD1. Germline CDR1 is SGHRS and CDR2 is YFSETQ. V lost 7 bases to trimming and J lost 6 bases; unmatched junction nucleotides: 2. This CDR3 contains 13 residues.

The chain carries TRBV11-2 and TRBJ2-7; 10 bases agree with TRBD1. Losses at the gene ends were 5 bases for V and 2 bases for J; bases not matched to a gene: 6. Germline-derived CDR1 and CDR2 are SGHAT and FQNNGV. The CDR3 has 15 amino acids. Here the CDR3 DNA reads TGTGCCAGCAGCGTCGGGACAGGGGCTCCCTACGAGCAGTACTTC. Translating it yields CASSVGTGAPYEQYF.

The sample holds one count of this clone. The rearrangement joins TRBV5-6 to TRBJ1-1; D is uncertain. Trimming cost V 0 bases and J 1 base, with 4 bases left between them. The length of the CDR3 is 13 residues. CDR1 SGHDT and CDR2 YYEEEE come from the germline V gene. The CDR3 region is CASSLGWNTEAFF. The DNA for the CDR3 is TGTGCCAGCAGCTTGGGGTGGAACACTGAAGCTTTCTTT.

This sequence joins TRBV11-3 and TRBJ2-5; perhaps TRBD2 as D (6 bases). The DNA end is a closer match to TRBJ2-7, so the J assignment may be wrong. The germline CDR1 and CDR2 sequences are SGHNT and YENEEA. This CDR3 contains 14 residues. CDR3 loop: CASSYNTGGYEQYF. For the CDR3, the DNA is TGTGCCAGCAGCTACAACACCGGGGGCTACGAGCAGTACTTC.

For the CDR3, the DNA is TGTGCCAGCAGGTCCTACAATGAGCAGTTCTTC. This codes for CASRSYNEQFF. The J gene is TRBJ2-1, the V gene TRBV6-5; D gene unclear. CDR1 and CDR2 (germline): MNHEY, SVGAGI. The CDR3 has 11 residues. The germline V and J ends were trimmed by 6 bases and 1 base, with 1 base remaining between them.

This chain connects TRBV28 to TRBJ2-5; 9 nucleotides align to TRBD1. The CDR3 is made up of 15 amino acids. Germline CDR1 and CDR2: MDHEN and SYDVKM. The V gene end was trimmed by 8 bases and the J gene end by 5 bases; junction bases not matched to a gene: 12. The CDR3 here is CASCATGGLRETQYF. The CDR3 DNA follows: TGTGCCAGCTGTGCGACAGGGGGTCTTCGCGAGACCCAGTACTTC.

The chain employs TRBV9 and TRBJ1-3; the D is unclear. The germline V and J ends were trimmed by 0 bases and 7 bases, with 11 bases remaining between them. CDR1 is SGDLS and CDR2 is YYNGEE in the germline V gene. The CDR3 extends over 14 amino acids. The CDR3 loop is CASSVVDLGNTIYF. CDR3 in DNA: TGTGCCAGCAGCGTAGTAGACTTAGGGAACACCATATATTTT.

In DNA form, the CDR3 reads TGTGCCAGCAGCCCGAGAAGTGTATGGAGAGGAGGAAACACCATATATTTT. It yields the protein CASSPRSVWRGGNTIYF. The V and J genes are TRBV7-2 and TRBJ1-3; the D is unclear. This CDR3 contains 17 residues. Germline V gene data show CDR1 as SGHTA and CDR2 as FQGNSA. The V end was cut by 5 bases, the J end by 4 bases, with 21 bases between.

V and J are TRBV7-2 and TRBJ1-2, with D uncertain. CDR3 length: 13 residues. Germline V gene lookup returns CDR1 SGHTA and CDR2 FQGNSA. The V end was cut by 1 base, the J end by 8 bases, with 11 bases between. CDR3 sequence reads: CASSLGDQWGYTF. CDR3 in DNA: TGTGCCAGCAGCTTAGGTGACCAATGGGGCTACACCTTC.

This chain connects TRBV11-2 to TRBJ2-3, with a weak D call TRBD2 (7 bases). Looked up from germline, CDR1 is SGHAT and CDR2 is FQNNGV. CDR3 size: 15 residues. The V end lost 1 base, the J end lost 2 bases, and 10 bases lay between the germline ends. This CDR3 is CASSLAGGPTDTQYF. Here the CDR3 DNA reads TGTGCCAGCAGCTTAGCGGGGGGCCCCACAGATACGCAGTATTTT.

This chain joins TRBV13 and TRBJ2-5, with 9 bases that match TRBD1. CDR3 size: 17 residues. Trimming cost V 2 bases and J 4 bases; bases outside gene matches: 11. Germline values: CDR1 PRHDT, CDR2 FYEKMQ (reference sequence). Written as DNA, the CDR3 is TGTGCCAGCAGCTTACAATCGGGACAGGGTAGTGGAGAGACCCAGTACTTC. Translation gives CASSLQSGQGSGETQYF.

This sequence joins TRBV5-6 and TRBJ2-7, with D unresolved. This CDR3 spans 13 amino acids. Trimming cost V 1 base and J 2 bases, with 7 bases left between them. Germline values: CDR1 SGHDT, CDR2 YYEEEE. CDR3 loop: CASSLTLTYEQYF. As DNA, the CDR3 is TGTGCCAGCAGCTTGACATTGACCTACGAGCAGTACTTC.

The chain links TRBV27 to TRBJ1-2, with 7 bases aligning to TRBD1. The germline CDR1 and CDR2 sequences are MNHEY and SMNVEV (reference sequence). V trimming: 6 bases; J trimming: 2 bases; junction bases outside the gene matches: 3. The CDR3 loop spans 13 amino acids. The CDR3 DNA sequence: TGTGCCAGCAGAGGGACAGCGAACTATGGCTACACCTTC. It translates to CASRGTANYGYTF.

CDR3 coding DNA: TGTGCCAGCAAGGGACAGAACACCGGGGAGCTGTTTTTT. This translates into CASKGQNTGELFF. This sequence joins TRBV2 and TRBJ2-2, with D perhaps matching TRBD1 (6 bases). CDR1 and CDR2 (germline): SNHLY, FYNNEI. V was pared by 7 bases and J by 1 base, with 7 bases between. This CDR3 has 13 amino acids. The full variable domain, rest sourced from reference TRBV2 and TRBJ2-2, is EPEVTQTPSHQVTQMGQEVILRCVPISNHLYFYWYRQILGQKVEFLVSFYNNEISEKSEIFDDQFSVERPDGSNFTLKIRSTKLEDSAMYFCASKGQNTGELFFGEGSRLTVL.

The rearrangement joins TRBV27 to TRBJ1-3; D is undetermined. Germline CDR1 and CDR2: MNHEY and SMNVEV (reference sequence). Trimming pared 6 bases from V and 4 bases from J, leaving 16 bases between. The CDR3 spans 15 residues. The DNA for the CDR3 is TGTGCCAGCAGGCCCGATACGGGTTACGGAAACACCATATATTTT. Residues: CASRPDTGYGNTIYF.

This chain links TRBV27 with TRBJ2-5, with D tentatively TRBD1 (6 bases). The germline V gene encodes CDR1 MNHEY and CDR2 SMNVEV (reference sequence). V was trimmed by 3 bases and J by 2 bases, leaving 13 bases between them. The CDR3 is 15 amino acids. CDR3 amino acids: CASSFRGYLQETQYF. The CDR3 nucleotides are TGTGCCAGCAGTTTCAGGGGCTACCTACAAGAGACCCAGTACTTC.

The V and J genes are TRBV5-6 and TRBJ1-2; no reliable D call. The CDR3 runs 13 residues. Germline CDR1 reads SGHDT; CDR2 reads YYEEEE. V was cut by 4 bases and J by 4 bases, with 11 bases left in between. The CDR3 DNA reads as TGTGCCAGCAGCAATCTGGGAGTCTATGGCTACACCTTC. As protein: CASSNLGVYGYTF.

The genes are TRBV18 and TRBJ1-4; 8 nucleotides line up with TRBD1. The CDR3 runs to 14 residues. Germline V gene lookup returns CDR1 KGHSH and CDR2 LQKENI. After removal of 3 bases from V and 6 bases from J, the junction contained 3 bases not matched to a gene. This CDR3 is CASSPGQAHEKLFF. CDR3 DNA sequence: TGTGCCAGCTCACCGGGACAGGCCCATGAAAAACTGTTTTTT.

The chain uses TRBV5-1 and TRBJ1-4; the D is unclear. The CDR3 runs 17 residues. The V end was cut by 4 bases, the J end by 7 bases, with 23 bases between. The germline gives CDR1 SGHRS, CDR2 YFSETQ. The CDR3 sequence is CASSPQPGPPESEKLFF. The CDR3 DNA is TGCGCCAGCAGCCCGCAACCCGGGCCCCCTGAGAGTGAAAAACTGTTTTTT.

The rearrangement links TRBV2 to TRBJ1-2; D ambiguous. This CDR3 has 13 amino acids. Germline V gene lookup returns CDR1 SNHLY and CDR2 FYNNEI. The ends were cut back, 3 bases at V and 5 bases at J, with 10 bases in the middle. The CDR3 protein is CASSEDVGYGYTF. As DNA, the CDR3 is TGTGCCAGCAGTGAGGACGTGGGATATGGCTACACCTTC.